The 21 T cell receptor beta chains below were found in one sample sequenced in a study of technical replicates of blood from a few donors. TCRdb keeps only in-frame clones here, not all; method: immunoSEQ multiplex PCR. The table records 15,000 to 19,000 clones, 86% of them present only once. The material sequenced was PBMCs. These receptors originate from a human donor in good health.

The chain links TRBV18 to TRBJ2-4; 7 nucleotides align to TRBD2. This CDR3 has 18 residues. From germline, CDR1 is KGHSH and CDR2 LQKENI. V was clipped by 0 bases and J by 3 bases; unmatched bases: 11. The CDR3 protein is CASSPPTSKGNGKNIQYF. The CDR3 DNA sequence: TGTGCCAGCTCACCACCGACTAGCAAAGGGAATGGCAAAAACATTCAGTACTTC.

This chain joins TRBV30 and TRBJ1-5; D remains ambiguous. CDR3 length: 16 residues. V lost 0 bases to trimming and J lost 2 bases, with 14 bases between them. Germline V gene data show CDR1 as GTSNPN and CDR2 as SVGIG (reference sequence). This CDR3 is CAWSVTAGPGNQPQHF. The CDR3 bases are TGTGCCTGGAGTGTAACGGCAGGCCCGGGCAATCAGCCCCAGCATTTT.

The chain combines TRBV18 with TRBJ1-4; 9 nucleotides line up with TRBD1. CDR1 is KGHSH and CDR2 is LQKENI in the germline V gene. Trimming cost V 3 bases and J 5 bases; bases outside gene matches: 1. The CDR3 covers 14 residues. The chain's CDR3 is CASSPGQGNEKLFF. In nucleotides, the CDR3 is TGTGCCAGCTCACCGGGACAGGGAAATGAAAAACTGTTTTTT.

V gene TRBV5-4 combines with J gene TRBJ2-7; a possible D gene is TRBD2 (6 bases). CDR3 length: 16 residues. Trimming stripped 3 bases from V and 0 bases from J, with 16 bases between. The germline gives CDR1 SGHNT, CDR2 YYREEE (reference sequence). The CDR3 sequence is CASSSSGRGSSYEQYF. The DNA for the CDR3 is TGTGCCAGCAGCTCCTCCGGTCGGGGGAGCTCCTACGAGCAGTACTTC.

CDR3 amino acids: CASSSGTPGNPYEQYF. The CDR3 DNA is TGTGCCAGCAGCAGCGGGACCCCAGGAAACCCCTACGAGCAGTACTTC. The chain has TRBV11-2 and TRBJ2-7, with 7 bases lining up with TRBD2. The CDR3 runs 16 residues. Germline trimming cut 5 bases from V and 2 bases from J; bases unmatched to any gene: 12. Per germline, CDR1 SGHAT and CDR2 FQNNGV. The whole variable domain, filled in from reference TRBV11-2 and TRBJ2-7, reads EAGVAQSPRYKIIEKRQSVAFWCNPISGHATLYWYQQILGQGPKLLIQFQNNGVVDDSQLPKDRFSAERLKGVDSTLKIQPAKLEDSAVYLCASSSGTPGNPYEQYFGPGTRLTVT.

This chain connects TRBV5-5 to TRBJ2-1; 7 nucleotides align to TRBD2. Trimming at V came to 0 bases and at J to 0 bases, leaving 0 bases not matched to a gene. The CDR3 runs to 15 residues. Germline-derived CDR1 and CDR2 are SGHKS and YYEKEE (reference sequence). The CDR3 is CASSLGGSSYNEQFF. The CDR3 nucleotides are TGTGCCAGCAGCTTGGGCGGGAGCTCCTACAATGAGCAGTTCTTC.

CDR3 DNA sequence: TGCGCCAGCAGCTGGGGGGACAGGGGGCCCACAGATACGCAGTATTTT. It translates to CASSWGDRGPTDTQYF. The J gene is TRBJ2-3, the V gene TRBV5-1; 12 nucleotides align to TRBD1. V dropped 3 bases and J dropped 2; count of bases not matched to a gene: 4. The CDR3 runs 16 residues. In germline, CDR1 is SGHRS, CDR2 YFSETQ.

CDR3 residues: CASSSPPTDYEQYF. The CDR3 nucleotides are TGTGCCAGCAGTTCTCCCCCGACTGACTACGAGCAGTACTTC. This sequence joins TRBV27 and TRBJ2-7; D unresolved. V lost 4 bases to trimming and J lost 3 bases, with 13 bases between them. Germline loops: CDR1 MNHEY, CDR2 SMNVEV (reference sequence). This CDR3 is built from 14 residues.

The chain is built from TRBV7-3 and TRBJ2-2; the D is unclear. Trimming removed 6 bases from V and 7 bases from J, with 6 bases in between. The CDR3 sequence is 11 residues long. The V gene's germline CDR1 is SGHTA and CDR2 FQGTGA. The CDR3 reads CASRSGGELFF. The DNA of the CDR3 is TGTGCCAGCAGATCCGGCGGGGAGCTGTTTTTT.

The CDR3: CASSDLTSGTIQETQYF. CDR3 nucleotide sequence: TGTGCCAGCAGCGACCTGACTAGCGGGACGATACAAGAGACCCAGTACTTC. This chain links TRBV5-4 with TRBJ2-5, with 11 bases fitting TRBD2. Germline V CDR1 and CDR2: SGHNT, YYREEE (reference sequence). CDR3 size: 17 residues. Losses at the gene ends were 4 bases for V and 2 bases for J; bases not matched to a gene: 10. The full variable domain, completed using reference TRBV5-4 and TRBJ2-5, is ETGVTQSPTHLIKTRGQQVTLRCSSQSGHNTVSWYQQALGQGPQFIFQYYREEENGRGNFPPRFSGLQFPNYSSELNVNALELDDSALYLCASSDLTSGTIQETQYFGPGTRLLVL.

The genes are TRBV6-5 and TRBJ2-1, with TRBD2 identical over 10 bases. Per the germline V gene, CDR1 is MNHEY and CDR2 is SVGAGI. The trim removed 5 bases at V and 14 bases at J, leaving 3 bases unmatched. The CDR3 covers 11 residues. The CDR3 nucleotides read TGTGCCAGCAGTCCCGGGACTAGCGAGTTCTTC. As protein: CASSPGTSEFF.

The chain recombines TRBV2 with TRBJ2-2, with D possibly being TRBD1 (6 bases). The CDR3 has 13 residues. Looked up from germline, CDR1 is SNHLY and CDR2 is FYNNEI. The V end was cut by 4 bases, the J end by 5 bases, with 8 bases between. The CDR3 region has the DNA TGTGCCAGCAGTGTACAGGGTACCGGGGAGCTGTTTTTT. Translation gives CASSVQGTGELFF.

This clone was recorded once. V and J are TRBV5-1 and TRBJ2-5, with D possibly TRBD1 on 6 matching bases. There are 13 residues in the CDR3. Germline lookup yields CDR1 SGHRS and CDR2 YFSETQ. V gave up 4 bases and J gave up 5 bases, with 12 bases separating them. CDR3 amino acids: CASSLDSRETQYF. In DNA form, the CDR3 reads TGCGCCAGCAGCCTGGACAGTCGGGAGACCCAGTACTTC.

The V call is TRBV19, the J call TRBJ1-4, with 7 bases identical to TRBD1. CDR3 length equals 14 residues. The J segment lost 4 bases and the V segment lost 7 bases, leaving 6 bases of the junction unmatched. Germline CDR1 is LNHDA and CDR2 is SQIVND (reference sequence). The CDR3 loop is CASTTGQFNEKLFF. CDR3 nucleotides: TGTGCCAGTACGACGGGACAGTTTAATGAAAAACTGTTTTTT.

The chain couples TRBV7-2 to TRBJ2-3, with 10 bases lining up with TRBD2. Per germline, CDR1 SGHTA and CDR2 FQGNSA. The V and J ends lost 5 bases and 6 bases, in that order; junction bases with no gene match: 5. The CDR3 contains 14 residues. The CDR3 region has the DNA TGTGCCAGCAGCCCTAGCGGGAGCGGGGATACGCAGTATTTT. It codes for CASSPSGSGDTQYF. Based on the CDR3 plus reference TRBV7-2 and TRBJ2-3, the full variable domain is GAGVSQSPSNKVTEKGKDVELRCDPISGHTALYWYRQSLGQGLEFLIYFQGNSAPDKSGLPSDRFSAERTGGSVSTLTIQRTQQEDSAVYLCASSPSGSGDTQYFGPGTRLTVL.

In this sample, this clone turned up a few times. This chain joins TRBV7-9 and TRBJ2-7, with D maybe TRBD2 (5 bases). Per the germline V gene, CDR1 is SEHNR and CDR2 is FQNEAQ (reference sequence). Trimming shortened V by 1 base and J by 5 bases, and 12 bases separated the two germline ends. The CDR3 sequence is 14 residues long. CDR3 coding DNA: TGTGCCAGCAGCTTAGTCCTAGGAGGAGACGAGCAGTACTTC. Translated: CASSLVLGGDEQYF.

V is TRBV6-5 and J is TRBJ1-1; D not certain. Germline V CDR1 and CDR2: MNHEY, SVGAGI. The CDR3 is 14 amino acids. Trimming stripped 7 bases from V and 7 bases from J, with 19 bases between. CDR3 residues: CASTGPAGYGEAFF. The CDR3 nucleotides read TGTGCCAGCACTGGGCCGGCAGGTTACGGTGAAGCTTTCTTT.

CDR3: CASSLGDTYGYTF. For the CDR3, the DNA is TGTGCCAGCAGCTTAGGGGACACCTATGGCTACACCTTC. The V and J genes are TRBV7-9 and TRBJ1-2, with a tentative D call TRBD1 (6 bases). With 1 base removed from V and 4 bases from J, the gap between germline ends came to 7 bases. This CDR3 has 13 amino acids. Germline values: CDR1 SEHNR, CDR2 FQNEAQ (reference sequence).

The gene calls are TRBV11-3 and TRBJ2-7, with 12 bases that match TRBD2. The CDR3 runs 14 residues. From germline, CDR1 is SGHNT and CDR2 YENEEA. J was trimmed by 4 bases and V by 6 bases; bases with no gene match: 4. CDR3 protein: CASSLGTSGYEQYF. The CDR3 DNA follows: TGTGCCAGCAGTTTGGGGACTAGCGGGTACGAGCAGTACTTC.

The rearrangement joins TRBV9 to TRBJ2-1; 11 bases agree with TRBD2. Germline-derived CDR1 and CDR2 are SGDLS and YYNGEE. The CDR3 has 17 residues. J gave up 3 bases and V 0 bases, and 5 bases lay outside the gene matches. CDR3 loop: CASSVGLAGGDYNEQFF. CDR3 nucleotide sequence: TGTGCCAGCAGCGTAGGGCTAGCGGGAGGTGACTACAATGAGCAGTTCTTC.

The chain employs TRBV27 and TRBJ2-2; D is ambiguous. Looked up from germline, CDR1 is MNHEY and CDR2 is SMNVEV (reference sequence). The CDR3 has 14 amino acids. Trimming shortened V by 2 bases and J by 2 bases, and 6 bases separated the two germline ends. CDR3 bases: TGTGCCAGCAGTTTAGTTCGTAACACCGGGGAGCTGTTTTTT. Translating gives CASSLVRNTGELFF.